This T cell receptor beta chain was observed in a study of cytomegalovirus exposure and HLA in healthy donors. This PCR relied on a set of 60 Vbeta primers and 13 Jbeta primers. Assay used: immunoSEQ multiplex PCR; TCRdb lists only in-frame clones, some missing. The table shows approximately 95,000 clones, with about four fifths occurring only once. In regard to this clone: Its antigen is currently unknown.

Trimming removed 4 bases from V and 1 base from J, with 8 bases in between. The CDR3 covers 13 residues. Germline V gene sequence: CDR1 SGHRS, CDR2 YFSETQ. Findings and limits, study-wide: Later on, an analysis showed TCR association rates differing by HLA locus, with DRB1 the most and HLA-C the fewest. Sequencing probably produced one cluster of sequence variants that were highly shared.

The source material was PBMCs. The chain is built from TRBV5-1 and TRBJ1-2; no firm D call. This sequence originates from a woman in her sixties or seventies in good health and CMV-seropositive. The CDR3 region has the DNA TGCGCCAGCAGCCTAAGTATTAACTATGGCTACACCTTC. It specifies CASSLSINYGYTF.